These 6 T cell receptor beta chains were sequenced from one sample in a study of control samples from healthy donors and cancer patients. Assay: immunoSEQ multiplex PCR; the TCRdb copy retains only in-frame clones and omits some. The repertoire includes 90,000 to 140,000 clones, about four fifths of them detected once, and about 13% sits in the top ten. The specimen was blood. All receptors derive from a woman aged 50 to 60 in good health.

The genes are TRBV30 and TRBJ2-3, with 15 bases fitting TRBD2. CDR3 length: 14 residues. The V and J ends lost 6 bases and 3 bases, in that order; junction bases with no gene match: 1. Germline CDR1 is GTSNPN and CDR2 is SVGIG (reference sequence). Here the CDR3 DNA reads TGTGCCTGTGGGACTAGCGGGAGGACAGATACGCAGTATTTT. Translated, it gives CACGTSGRTDTQYF.

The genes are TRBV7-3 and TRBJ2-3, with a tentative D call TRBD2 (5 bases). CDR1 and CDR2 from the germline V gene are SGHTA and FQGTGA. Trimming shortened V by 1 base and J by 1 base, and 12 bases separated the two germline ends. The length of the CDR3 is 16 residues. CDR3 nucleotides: TGTGCCAGCAGCTTAAACCCTTCAGCGGGCACAGATACGCAGTATTTT. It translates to CASSLNPSAGTDTQYF.

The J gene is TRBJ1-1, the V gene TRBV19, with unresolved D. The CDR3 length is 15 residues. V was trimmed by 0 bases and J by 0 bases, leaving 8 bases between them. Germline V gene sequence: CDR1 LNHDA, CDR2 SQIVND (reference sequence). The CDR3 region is CASSIDPAMNTEAFF. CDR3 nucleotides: TGTGCCAGTAGTATAGATCCGGCTATGAACACTGAAGCTTTCTTT.

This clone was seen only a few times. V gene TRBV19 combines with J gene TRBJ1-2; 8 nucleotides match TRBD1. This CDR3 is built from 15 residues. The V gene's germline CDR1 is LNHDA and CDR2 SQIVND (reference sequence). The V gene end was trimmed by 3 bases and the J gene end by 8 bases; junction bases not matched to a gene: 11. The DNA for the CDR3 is TGTGCCAGTAGTATTAGCATGGACAGGGAAGGAGGCTACACCTTC. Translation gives CASSISMDREGGYTF.

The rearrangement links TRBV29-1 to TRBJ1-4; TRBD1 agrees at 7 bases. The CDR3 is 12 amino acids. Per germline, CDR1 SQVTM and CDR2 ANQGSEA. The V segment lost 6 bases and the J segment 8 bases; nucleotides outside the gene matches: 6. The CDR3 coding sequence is TGCAGCGTACAGGGGAAAAAGGAAAAACTGTTTTTT. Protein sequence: CSVQGKKEKLFF.

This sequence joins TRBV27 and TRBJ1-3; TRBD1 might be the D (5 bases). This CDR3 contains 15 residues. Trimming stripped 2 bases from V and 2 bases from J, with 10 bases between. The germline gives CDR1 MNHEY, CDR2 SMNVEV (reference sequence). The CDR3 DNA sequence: TGTGCCAGCAGTTTAATGGGGGGGGCTGGAAACACCATATATTTT. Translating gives CASSLMGGAGNTIYF.